What follows is one TCR beta chain and its context. Its specificity is unknown. The CDR3 extends over 15 amino acids. In germline, CDR1 is LGHNA, CDR2 YSLEER. Trimming removed 1 base from V and 0 bases from J, with 8 bases in between. Both 60 Vbeta primers and 13 Jbeta primers went into the PCR. TCRdb's table, derived via immunoSEQ multiplex PCR, lists solely in-frame clones and lacks some. The data contain over 150,000 clones, approximately 80% of them singletons. The data were obtained in a study of cytomegalovirus exposure and HLA in healthy donors. Study-wide results and limits: Accurate HLA-A and HLA-B prediction from TCR beta sequences was reported for most subjects. A few of the chains that were CMV-associated were confirmed in vitro to be specific for CMV antigens. A link between a missense DCLRE1C variant and TCR beta V- and J-gene trimming emerged from a later analysis.

The genes are TRBV4-3 and TRBJ2-3; a possible D gene is TRBD2 (5 bases). Specimen: PBMCs. The sequence came from a woman aged 45-59 years in good health and CMV-seropositive. The CDR3 region has the DNA TGCGCCAGCAGCCAAGCAAGGACTAGCACAGATACGCAGTATTTT. Protein product: CASSQARTSTDTQYF.